This T cell receptor (beta chain) comes out of a study of blood T cell repertoires in COVID-19. Study overall: COVID-19 samples from acute and convalescent phases originated in the United States, Italy and Spain. PBMCs, B-cell-depleted T cells, or T cells provided the cDNA or gDNA that made up the material.

Study processing details: Quantification of nucleated cells was approximated via reference gene primer amplification. Only in-frame clones appear in the TCRdb table, and some are missing; sequencing was by immunoSEQ multiplex PCR. V and J calls and clone size are those listed in that table; D and trimming were worked out from the DNA. The sample carries about 190,000 clones, about 83% recorded once. The sample consisted of peripheral blood. The TCR originated in a woman in her 70s with active or convalescent COVID-19.

The CDR3 coding sequence is TGTGCCAGCAGCTTGCGGGGGGGCAGCTCCTATAATTCACCCCTCCACTTT. Translation gives CASSLRGGSSYNSPLHF. This chain connects TRBV5-6 to TRBJ1-6; maybe TRBD1 (6 bases). V was clipped by 1 base and J by 0 bases, with 11 bases between them. The CDR3 length is 17 residues. From germline, CDR1 is SGHDT and CDR2 YYEEEE.